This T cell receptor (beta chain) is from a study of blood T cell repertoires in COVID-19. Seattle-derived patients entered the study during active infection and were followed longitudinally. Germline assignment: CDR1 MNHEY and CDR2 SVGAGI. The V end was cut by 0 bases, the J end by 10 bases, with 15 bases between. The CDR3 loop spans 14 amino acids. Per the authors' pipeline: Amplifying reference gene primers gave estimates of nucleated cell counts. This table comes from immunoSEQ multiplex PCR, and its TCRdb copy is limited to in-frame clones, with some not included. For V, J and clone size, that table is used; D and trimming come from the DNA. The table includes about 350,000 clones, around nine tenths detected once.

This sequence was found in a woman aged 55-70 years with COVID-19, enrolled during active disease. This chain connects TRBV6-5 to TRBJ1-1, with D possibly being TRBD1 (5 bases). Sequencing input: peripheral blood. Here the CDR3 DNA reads TGTGCCAGCAGTTACTCGGGGCTCTACCAAGGAGCTTTCTTT. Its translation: CASSYSGLYQGAFF.